Given below is one T cell receptor (beta chain) in context. The record originates from a study of cytomegalovirus exposure and HLA in healthy donors. The PCR had 60 Vbeta and 13 Jbeta primers. Per the original methods: Some 9.9 million of 65 million to 95 million unique TCR beta chains were shared, per a later count. The protocol was immunoSEQ multiplex PCR, while the TCRdb copy is restricted to in-frame clones and leaves out a portion. That table furnishes V, J and clone size, whereas the DNA furnished D and trimming. The sample includes approximately 90,000 clones, 77% of them seen just once. This CDR3 has 14 amino acids. V was clipped by 5 bases and J by 2 bases, with 13 bases between them. Germline loops: CDR1 MDHEN, CDR2 SYDVKM.

The rearrangement links TRBV28 to TRBJ2-7; perhaps TRBD1 as D (5 bases). The receptor was isolated from a man younger than 40 in good health and CMV-seronegative. The sequenced sample was PBMCs. In DNA form, the CDR3 reads TGTGCCAGCAGTGCGACAGCAAAGACCTACGAGCAGTACTTC. Protein sequence: CASSATAKTYEQYF.